The 18 T cell receptor beta chains below come from one sample, sequenced in a study of T cell responses to AZD1222 COVID-19 vaccine (dated by TCRdb to the early 2020s). Preparation of the library involved the immunoSEQ multiplex PCR assay. TCRdb holds this immuneACCESS table with in-frame rearrangements only. Some clones are missing; in checked studies, unresolved V genes explain under half, and the rest has no known cause. The sample table records 100,000 or so clones; 87% of these occur just once. The biggest ten clones account for roughly 4.2% of the sample. In light of the paper, this sample's time point label describes: baseline before first vaccination. Read against the paper, the sample's treatment or condition label means: meningococcal conjugate vaccine given as trial control. Sequenced here: peripheral blood, sampled on day 0 of MenACWY control vaccination. The receptors come from an adult in good health.

The chain uses TRBV19 and TRBJ2-1; no reliable D call. Germline V gene sequence: CDR1 LNHDA, CDR2 SQIVND (reference sequence). Trimming shortened V by 1 base and J by 4 bases, and 2 bases separated the two germline ends. This CDR3 contains 12 residues. CDR3 bases: TGTGCCAGTAGTATAGGTTACAATGAGCAGTTCTTC. This encodes CASSIGYNEQFF.

The V and J genes are TRBV4-3 and TRBJ1-3, with 10 nucleotides matching TRBD1. Per germline, CDR1 LGHNA and CDR2 YSLEER. The CDR3 spans 14 residues. V trimming: 3 bases; J trimming: 8 bases; junction bases outside the gene matches: 4. CDR3 nucleotides: TGCGCCAGCAGCCAGGGACAGGGGTGGGACACCATATATTTT. It encodes CASSQGQGWDTIYF.

This chain links TRBV5-1 with TRBJ2-1; D call uncertain. Germline V gene lookup returns CDR1 SGHRS and CDR2 YFSETQ. The CDR3 consists of 13 residues. V lost 7 bases to trimming and J lost 4 bases, with 12 bases between them. DNA for the CDR3: TGCGCCAGCCACCAGGACGTATACAATGAGCAGTTCTTC. Translated: CASHQDVYNEQFF.

The chain uses TRBV27 and TRBJ1-2; D gene ambiguous. The length of the CDR3 is 11 residues. Trimming stripped 10 bases from V and 6 bases from J, with 12 bases between. Germline V gene lookup returns CDR1 MNHEY and CDR2 SMNVEV (reference sequence). CDR3 nucleotides: TGTGCCACCACCGTTAAGGATGGCTACACCTTC. Translation gives CATTVKDGYTF.

The table lists this clone with a few counts. The chain uses TRBV5-1 and TRBJ1-2; D may be TRBD1 (5 bases). Germline assignment: CDR1 SGHRS and CDR2 YFSETQ. V lost 0 bases and J lost 5, with 8 bases in between. This CDR3 region has 13 residues. The DNA of the CDR3 is TGCGCCAGCAGCTTGGTCAGGGAGTATGGCTACACCTTC. Translated, it gives CASSLVREYGYTF.

The chain uses TRBV7-2 and TRBJ1-1, with no clear D. Germline V CDR1 and CDR2: SGHTA, FQGNSA. The length of the CDR3 is 15 residues. With 1 base removed from V and 2 bases from J, the gap between germline ends came to 11 bases. The CDR3 DNA follows: TGTGCCAGCAGCTTAGGTGGCAATTTAAACACTGAAGCTTTCTTT. Protein: CASSLGGNLNTEAFF.

This clone turned up a few times. The chain carries TRBV19 and TRBJ2-1; the D gene is possibly TRBD2 (5 bases). The CDR3 consists of 13 residues. The ends were cut back, 3 bases at V and 7 bases at J, with 10 bases in the middle. Germline loops: CDR1 LNHDA, CDR2 SQIVND (reference sequence). The CDR3 loop reads CASSMGLANEQFF. CDR3 coding DNA: TGTGCCAGTAGTATGGGCCTAGCAAATGAGCAGTTCTTC.

This clone was detected only a few times. V and J are TRBV6-5 and TRBJ1-2; the D is unclear. Looked up from germline, CDR1 is MNHEY and CDR2 is SVGAGI. The V gene lost 9 bases and the J gene lost 7 bases, with 15 bases spanning the gap. CDR3 size: 12 residues. CDR3 nucleotide sequence: TGTGCCAGTTCCCGGGGAGACGTTGGCTACACCTTC. Encoded protein: CASSRGDVGYTF.

The chain recombines TRBV7-2 with TRBJ1-1; D is possibly TRBD1 (6 bases). Trimming pared 6 bases from V and 5 bases from J, leaving 10 bases between. The CDR3 contains 12 residues. CDR1 and CDR2 (germline): SGHTA, FQGNSA. This CDR3 is CASSKGGTEAFF. CDR3 bases: TGTGCCAGCAGTAAAGGGGGTACTGAAGCTTTCTTT.

This clone was seen only once. The chain joins TRBV11-2 to TRBJ2-1; weak D call: TRBD2 (6 bases). V gave up 1 base and J gave up 4 bases, with 20 bases separating them. CDR1 and CDR2 from the germline V gene are SGHAT and FQNNGV. CDR3 size: 18 residues. CDR3 loop: CASSLGAGSFTGYNEQFF. CDR3 nucleotide sequence: TGTGCCAGCAGCTTAGGGGCGGGGTCCTTTACTGGATACAATGAGCAGTTCTTC.

This sequence joins TRBV29-1 and TRBJ1-1, with D unclear. Trimming removed 4 bases from V and 5 bases from J, with 14 bases in between. Germline CDR1 and CDR2: SQVTM and ANQGSEA. CDR3 size: 13 residues. CDR3 protein: CSVARGLGTEAFF. Written as DNA, the CDR3 is TGCAGCGTTGCGCGCGGGTTGGGGACTGAAGCTTTCTTT.

The rearrangement joins TRBV18 to TRBJ2-3, with D possibly called TRBD1 or TRBD2 (5 bases each). V was cut by 6 bases and J by 2 bases, with 15 bases left in between. The CDR3 has 15 residues. Germline CDR1 KGHSH, CDR2 LQKENI. This CDR3 reads CASSWAGDPTDTQYF. The CDR3 DNA is TGTGCCAGCTCCTGGGCTGGGGACCCCACAGATACGCAGTATTTT.

The chain has TRBV27 and TRBJ2-7; tentatively, D is TRBD2 (5 bases). The V and J ends lost 8 bases and 2 bases respectively, with 16 bases between them. CDR3 size: 14 residues. Germline assignment: CDR1 MNHEY and CDR2 SMNVEV (reference sequence). CDR3 region: CASAGTVGAYEQYF. As DNA, the CDR3 is TGTGCCAGCGCGGGCACGGTAGGAGCCTACGAGCAGTACTTC.

V usage is TRBV6-2 or TRBV6-3 and J usage is TRBJ1-2; a possible D gene is TRBD1 (5 bases). The germline CDR1 and CDR2 sequences are MNHEY and SVGEGT. The germline V and J ends were trimmed by 7 bases and 5 bases, with 11 bases remaining between them. This CDR3 contains 12 residues. DNA for the CDR3: TGTGCCAGCACCCCCGGGGCGTATGGCTACACCTTC. Protein: CASTPGAYGYTF.

This chain connects TRBV7-8 to TRBJ1-5; a possible D gene is TRBD1 (5 bases). V dropped 4 bases and J dropped 7 bases, with 17 bases sitting between them. Germline V gene data show CDR1 as SGHVS and CDR2 as FQNEAQ. CDR3 length: 15 residues. In DNA, the CDR3 is TGTGCCAGCAGCTCGCAGGGAACTGGAGGCCAGCCCCAGCATTTT. It is translated as CASSSQGTGGQPQHF.

The V and J genes are TRBV7-2 and TRBJ2-2; TRBD1 agrees at 7 bases. The germline V gene encodes CDR1 SGHTA and CDR2 FQGNSA. CDR3 size: 15 residues. The V and J ends lost 2 bases and 0 bases, in that order; junction bases with no gene match: 0. DNA of the CDR3: TGTGCCAGCAGCTTAAGGGGGCCGAACACCGGGGAGCTGTTTTTT. Its protein product is CASSLRGPNTGELFF.

The chain uses TRBV6-5 and TRBJ1-1, with D unclear. V lost 6 bases to trimming and J lost 1 base, with 12 bases between them. The CDR3 has 14 amino acids. The germline V gene has CDR1 MNHEY and CDR2 SVGAGI. The CDR3 sequence is CASSLTKRNTEAFF. The DNA for the CDR3 is TGTGCCAGCAGCTTAACCAAGAGGAACACTGAAGCTTTCTTT.

The chain combines TRBV27 with TRBJ1-1; 7 nucleotides line up with TRBD1. Per the germline V gene, CDR1 is MNHEY and CDR2 is SMNVEV (reference sequence). This CDR3 has 15 residues. The junction had 11 bases not matched to a gene; V was cut back by 3 bases and J by 7 bases. Written as DNA, the CDR3 is TGTGCCAGCAGTTTCCGGACAGGTTGGGCGGGTGAAGCTTTCTTT. As protein: CASSFRTGWAGEAFF.